Included here is one TCR beta chain sequence, with context. The CDR3 sequence is 15 residues long. V lost 4 bases and J 5 bases, leaving 12 bases between the germline ends. The germline V gene has CDR1 MGHRA and CDR2 YSYEKL. Pooling covered second doses at about 4 or about 12 weeks. This entry belongs to a study of T cell responses to AZD1222 COVID-19 vaccine. Measured with immunoSEQ multiplex PCR; TCRdb has only the in-frame clones, and not every one. Of around 99,000 clones in the sample, nearly 90% were seen once. This TCR was sampled from an adult who received the AZD1222 COVID-19 vaccine. Sequencing was performed on peripheral blood, taken 28 days after the second AZD1222 dose. The chain recombines TRBV4-1 with TRBJ1-6; tentative D call: TRBD1 (5 bases). CDR3 nucleotide sequence: TGCGCCAGCAGCCTCCGGGACTCTAATAATTCACCCCTCCACTTT. Protein sequence: CASSLRDSNNSPLHF.